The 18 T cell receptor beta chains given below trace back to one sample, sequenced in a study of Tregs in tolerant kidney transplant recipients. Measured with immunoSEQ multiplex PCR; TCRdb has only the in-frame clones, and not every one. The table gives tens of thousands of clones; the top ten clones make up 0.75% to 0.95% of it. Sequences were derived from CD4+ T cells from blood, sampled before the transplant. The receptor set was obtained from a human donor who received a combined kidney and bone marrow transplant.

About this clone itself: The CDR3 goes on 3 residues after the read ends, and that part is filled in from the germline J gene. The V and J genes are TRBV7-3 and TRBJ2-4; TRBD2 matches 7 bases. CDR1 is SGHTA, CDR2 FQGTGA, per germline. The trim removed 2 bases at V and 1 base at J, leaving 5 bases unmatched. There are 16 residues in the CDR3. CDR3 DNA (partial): TGTGCCAGCAGCTTAGGAGTCGGGGGGGCCAAAAACATT. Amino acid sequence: CASSLGVGGAKNI. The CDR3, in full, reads CASSLGVGGAKNIQYF. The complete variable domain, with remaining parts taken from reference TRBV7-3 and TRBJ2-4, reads GAGVSQTPSNKVTEKGKYVELRCDPISGHTALYWYRQSLGQGPEFLIYFQGTGAADDSGLPNDRFFAVRPEGSVSTLKIQRTERGDSAVYLCASSLGVGGAKNIQYFGAGTRLSVL.

CDR3 DNA, as far as it was read: TGTGCCAGCTCACCCGGCCCCAGGGAGAATGAAAAA. Encoded protein: CASSPGPRENEK. The full CDR3 sequence reads CASSPGPRENEKLFF. V is TRBV18 and J is TRBJ1-4; tentative D call: TRBD1 (5 bases). The CDR3 end falls 3 residues outside the read, so it is completed with the germline J gene. The CDR3 is 15 residues long. The V end was cut by 3 bases, the J end by 5 bases, with 13 bases between. Germline CDR1 KGHSH, CDR2 LQKENI.

The CDR3 loop reads CASSLGPNGNEQFF. CDR3 DNA, as far as it was read: TGCGCCAGCAGCTTGGGACCCAACGGGAATGAG. V is TRBV5-1 and J is TRBJ2-1; D remains unclear. The read ends 3 residues before the CDR3 terminus; that terminus is restored from the germline J gene. Between the trimmed V and J ends, which lost 0 bases and 7 bases, there was a span of 11 bases. CDR1 is SGHRS and CDR2 is YFSETQ in the germline V gene. This CDR3 has 14 residues.

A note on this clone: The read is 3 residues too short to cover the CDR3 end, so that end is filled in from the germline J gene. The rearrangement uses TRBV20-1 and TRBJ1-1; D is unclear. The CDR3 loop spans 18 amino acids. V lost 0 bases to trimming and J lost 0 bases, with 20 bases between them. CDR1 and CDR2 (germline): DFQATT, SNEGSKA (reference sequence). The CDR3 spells CSARDQLNRPIMNTEAFF. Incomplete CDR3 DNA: TGCAGTGCTAGAGATCAATTAAACAGACCGATCATGAACACTGAA.

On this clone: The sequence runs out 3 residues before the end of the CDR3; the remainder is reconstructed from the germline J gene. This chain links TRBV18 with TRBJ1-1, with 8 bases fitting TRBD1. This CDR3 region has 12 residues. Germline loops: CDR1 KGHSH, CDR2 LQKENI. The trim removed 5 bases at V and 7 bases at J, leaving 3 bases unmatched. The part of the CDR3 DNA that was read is TGTGCCAGCTCAAAAGGACAGGGTGAA. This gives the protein CASSKGQGE. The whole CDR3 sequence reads CASSKGQGEAFF.

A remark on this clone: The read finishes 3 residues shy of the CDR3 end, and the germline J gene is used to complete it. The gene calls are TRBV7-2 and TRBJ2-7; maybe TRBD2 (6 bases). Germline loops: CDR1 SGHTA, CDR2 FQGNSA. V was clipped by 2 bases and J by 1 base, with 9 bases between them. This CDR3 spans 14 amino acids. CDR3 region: CASSLNGGSYEQYF. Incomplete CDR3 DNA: TGTGCCAGCAGCTTAAACGGGGGTTCCTACGAG.

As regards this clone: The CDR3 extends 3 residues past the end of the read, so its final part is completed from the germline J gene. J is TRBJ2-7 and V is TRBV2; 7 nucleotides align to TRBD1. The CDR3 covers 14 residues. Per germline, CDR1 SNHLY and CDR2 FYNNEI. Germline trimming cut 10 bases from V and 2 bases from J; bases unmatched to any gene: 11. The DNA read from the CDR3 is TGTGCCAACCAACAGGGGCCCCTGACCTACGAG. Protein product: CANQQGPLTYE. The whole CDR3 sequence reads CANQQGPLTYEQYF.

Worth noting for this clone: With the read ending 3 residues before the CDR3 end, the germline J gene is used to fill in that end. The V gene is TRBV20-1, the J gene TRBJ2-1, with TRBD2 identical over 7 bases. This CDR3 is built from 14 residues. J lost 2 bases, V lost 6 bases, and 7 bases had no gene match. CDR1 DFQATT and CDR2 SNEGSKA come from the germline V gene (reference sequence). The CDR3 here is CSALSGPAYNEQFF. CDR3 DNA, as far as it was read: TGCAGTGCCCTTAGCGGGCCCGCCTACAATGAG.

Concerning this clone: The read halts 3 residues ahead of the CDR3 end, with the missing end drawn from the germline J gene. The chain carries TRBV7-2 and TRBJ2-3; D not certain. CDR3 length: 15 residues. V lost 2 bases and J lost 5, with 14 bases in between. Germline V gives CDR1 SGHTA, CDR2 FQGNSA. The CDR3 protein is CASSLRDSLVDTQYF. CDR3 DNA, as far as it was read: TGTGCCAGCAGCTTAAGAGACTCCCTTGTAGATACG.

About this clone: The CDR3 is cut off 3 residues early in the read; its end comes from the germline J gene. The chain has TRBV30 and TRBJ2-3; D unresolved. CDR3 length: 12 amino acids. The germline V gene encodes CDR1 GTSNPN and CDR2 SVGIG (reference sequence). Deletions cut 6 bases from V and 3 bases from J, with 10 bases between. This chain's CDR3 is CACCGGTDTQYF. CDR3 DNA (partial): TGTGCCTGCTGTGGCGGAACAGATACG.

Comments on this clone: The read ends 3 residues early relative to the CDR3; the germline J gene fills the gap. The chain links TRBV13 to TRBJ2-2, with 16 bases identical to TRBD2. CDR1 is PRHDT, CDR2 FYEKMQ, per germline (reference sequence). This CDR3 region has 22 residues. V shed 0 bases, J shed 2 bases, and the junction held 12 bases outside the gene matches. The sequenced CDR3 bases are TGTGCCAGCAGCTTAGGCAGGGGGCGCGGGACTAGCGGGAGGGGAAACACCGGGGAG. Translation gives CASSLGRGRGTSGRGNTGE. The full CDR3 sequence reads CASSLGRGRGTSGRGNTGELFF.

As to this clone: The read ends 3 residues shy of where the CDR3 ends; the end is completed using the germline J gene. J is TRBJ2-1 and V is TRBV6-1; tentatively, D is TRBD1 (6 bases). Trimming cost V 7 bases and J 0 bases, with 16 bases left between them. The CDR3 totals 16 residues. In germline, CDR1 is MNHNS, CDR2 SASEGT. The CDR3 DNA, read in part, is TGTGCCAGCAATGAGGCCGGGACAAGCTCCTACAATGAG. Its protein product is CASNEAGTSSYNE. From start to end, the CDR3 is CASNEAGTSSYNEQFF.

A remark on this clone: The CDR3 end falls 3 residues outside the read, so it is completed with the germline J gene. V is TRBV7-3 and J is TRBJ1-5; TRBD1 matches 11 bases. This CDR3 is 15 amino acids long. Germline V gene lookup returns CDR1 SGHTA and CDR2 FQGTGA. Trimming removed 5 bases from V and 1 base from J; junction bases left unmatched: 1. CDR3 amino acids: CASSRDRGSNQPQHF. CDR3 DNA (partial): TGTGCCAGCAGCCGGGACAGGGGGAGCAATCAGCCC.

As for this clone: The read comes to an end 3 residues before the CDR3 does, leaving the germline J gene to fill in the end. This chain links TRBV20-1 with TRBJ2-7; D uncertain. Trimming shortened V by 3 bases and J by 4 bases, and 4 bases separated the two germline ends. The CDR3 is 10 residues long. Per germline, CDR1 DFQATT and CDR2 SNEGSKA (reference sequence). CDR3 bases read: TGCAGTGCTAGGCAGTACGAG. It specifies CSARQYE. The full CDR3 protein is CSARQYEQYF.

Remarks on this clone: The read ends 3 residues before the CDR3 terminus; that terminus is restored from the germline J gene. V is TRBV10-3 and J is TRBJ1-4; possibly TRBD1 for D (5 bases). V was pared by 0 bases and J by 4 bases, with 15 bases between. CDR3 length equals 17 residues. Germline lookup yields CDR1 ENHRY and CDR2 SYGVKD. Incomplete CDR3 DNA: TGTGCCATCAGTGAGTCGAAAACAACGACAGTTAATGAAAAA. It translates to CAISESKTTTVNEK. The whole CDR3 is CAISESKTTTVNEKLFF.

CDR3 DNA, as far as it was read: TGCGCCAGCAGCCCTTTGGGCGCCGCGTCTAACTATGGC. It specifies CASSPLGAASNYG. The complete CDR3 protein is CASSPLGAASNYGYTF. The chain links TRBV5-1 to TRBJ1-2; the D is unclear. Read sequence stops 3 residues before the CDR3 end, and the germline J gene provides the missing end. Germline V gene data show CDR1 as SGHRS and CDR2 as YFSETQ. The length of the CDR3 is 16 residues. Trimming removed 4 bases at V and 0 bases at J, with 16 bases between.

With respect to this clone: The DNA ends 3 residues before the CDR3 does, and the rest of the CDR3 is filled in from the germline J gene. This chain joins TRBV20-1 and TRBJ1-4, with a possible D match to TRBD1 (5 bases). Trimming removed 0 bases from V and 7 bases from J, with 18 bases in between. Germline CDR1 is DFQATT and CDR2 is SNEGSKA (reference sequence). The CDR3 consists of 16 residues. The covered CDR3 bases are TGCAGTGCTAGAGAGGAGGCGTATCGGGGGGGTGAAAAA. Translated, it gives CSAREEAYRGGEK. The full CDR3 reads CSAREEAYRGGEKLFF.

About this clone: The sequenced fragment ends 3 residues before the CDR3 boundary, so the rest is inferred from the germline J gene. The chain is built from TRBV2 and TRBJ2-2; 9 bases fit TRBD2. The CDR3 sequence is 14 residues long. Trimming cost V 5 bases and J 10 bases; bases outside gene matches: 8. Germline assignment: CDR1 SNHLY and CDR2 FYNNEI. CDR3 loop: CASSSGTSSEELFF. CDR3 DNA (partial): TGTGCCAGCAGTTCCGGGACTAGCAGCGAGGAG.